This T cell receptor beta chain was sequenced in a study of vaccination effects on CD4 cells after COVID-19. Expansion of antigen-specific CD4+ T cells with viral peptide pools was carried out by the ViraFEST assay before sequencing. The culture ran for roughly ten days before CD4+ T cells were isolated. Vaccine recipients, nucleocapsid antibody negative, had no prior SARS-CoV-2 infection. In the cultures, half the medium was exchanged for IL-2 medium on days 3 and 7. Germline lookup yields CDR1 SGHKS and CDR2 YYEKEE (reference sequence). The V end lost 0 bases, the J end lost 7 bases, and 8 bases lay between the germline ends. CDR3 length: 13 amino acids. This table comes from immunoSEQ multiplex PCR, and its TCRdb copy is limited to in-frame clones, with some not included. The table has 65,000 to 90,000 clones, approximately 74% seen once. Points on this clone: Its antigen is not known.

The receptor was derived from a human donor who received a COVID-19 vaccine. The chain couples TRBV5-5 to TRBJ2-1, with no clear D. The sample in question was CD4+ T cells from PBMCs cultured with HCoV-NL63 spike peptides, obtained before COVID-19 vaccination. CDR3 bases: TGTGCCAGCAGCTTGGTCCCCGCTAATGAGCAGTTCTTC. As protein: CASSLVPANEQFF.